The clone carrying this T cell receptor beta chain is a singleton in its sample. The data belong to a study of blood T cell repertoires in COVID-19. J gave up 5 bases and V 5 bases, and 9 bases lay outside the gene matches. The CDR3 is made up of 14 amino acids. Germline loops: CDR1 MNHEY, CDR2 SVGAGI. Only in-frame clones appear in the TCRdb table, and some are missing; sequencing was by immunoSEQ multiplex PCR. Of roughly 120,000 clones listed, about 85% are singletons. The receptor was derived from a woman older than 75 with COVID-19, enrolled during active disease. Material: peripheral blood. The chain carries TRBV6-5 and TRBJ2-7; 7 bases agree with TRBD1. In DNA, the CDR3 is TGTGCCAGCAGTCCGGGGACAGTAAGGAACGAGCAGTACTTC. Its translation is CASSPGTVRNEQYF.